The 9 T cell receptor beta chains given below trace back to one sample, sequenced in a study of breast tumors, draining lymph nodes, adjacent tissues. TCRdb reprocessed the multiplex PCR reads with MiXCR, giving one entry per CDR3 protein. The repertoire holds around 43,000 distinct CDR3 sequences, with roughly 23% as singletons. The specimen was breast tumor tissue. Every receptor here comes from a female donor with breast cancer. Some clones in this sample may be carry-over from other donors' samples.

This clonotype was picked up many times. V usage is TRBV5-1 and J usage is TRBJ2-7; tentatively, D is TRBD1 or TRBD2 (6 bases each). The CDR3 is 14 amino acids. The germline CDR1 and CDR2 sequences are SGHRS and YFSETQ. Trimming cost V 4 bases and J 6 bases, with 17 bases left between them. CDR3 sequence: CASSTTGAGPEQYF. In nucleotides, the CDR3 is TGCGCCAGCAGCACAACGGGGGCAGGGCCCGAGCAGTACTTC.

The J gene is TRBJ1-5, the V gene TRBV7-2; D uncertain. The CDR3 contains 13 residues. V lost 10 bases to trimming and J lost 4 bases, with 14 bases between them. Germline V gene sequence: CDR1 SGHTA, CDR2 FQGNSA. As DNA, the CDR3 is TGTGCCACCTCAGAAGGGCCGAATCAGCCCCAGCATTTT. As protein: CATSEGPNQPQHF. The full variable domain, completed using reference TRBV7-2 and TRBJ1-5, is GAGVSQSPSNKVTEKGKDVELRCDPISGHTALYWYRQSLGQGLEFLIYFQGNSAPDKSGLPSDRFSAERTGGSVSTLTIQRTQQEDSAVYLCATSEGPNQPQHFGDGTRLSIL.

This clonotype has a count of ten or more. This chain joins TRBV5-1 and TRBJ2-1; the match to TRBD2 covers 9 bases. The V segment lost 0 bases and the J segment 7 bases; nucleotides outside the gene matches: 11. The germline CDR1 and CDR2 sequences are SGHRS and YFSETQ. This CDR3 is 17 amino acids long. The CDR3 sequence: CASSLAASGAGGNEQFF. The DNA for the CDR3 is TGCGCCAGCAGCTTGGCGGCTAGCGGGGCGGGGGGGAATGAGCAGTTCTTC.

The chain is built from TRBV3-1 and TRBJ2-5; D tentatively fits TRBD1 or TRBD2 (6 bases each). The V end was cut by 1 base, the J end by 4 bases, with 25 bases between. This CDR3 has 19 amino acids. The germline V gene has CDR1 LGHDT and CDR2 YNNKEL (reference sequence). The CDR3 here is CASSQGRGPWGAPLETQYF. The DNA for the CDR3 is TGTGCCAGCAGCCAAGGGCGAGGGCCATGGGGGGCCCCCTTAGAGACCCAGTACTTC.

The table lists this clonotype with many counts. The chain is built from TRBV14 and TRBJ2-5; D remains ambiguous. The V end was cut by 0 bases, the J end by 4 bases, with 3 bases between. The CDR3 contains 12 residues. Germline-derived CDR1 and CDR2 are SGHDN and FVKESK. In DNA form, the CDR3 reads TGTGCCAGCAGCCAAGAGGGAGAGACCCAGTACTTC. Residues: CASSQEGETQYF.

The genes are TRBV12-3 or TRBV12-4 and TRBJ2-1; 11 positions match TRBD1. The V and J ends lost 6 bases and 3 bases, in that order; junction bases with no gene match: 4. This CDR3 has 15 amino acids. For the CDR3, the DNA is TGTGCCAGCAGGGACAGGGGGCTCGTCTACAATGAGCAGTTCTTC. Amino acid sequence: CASRDRGLVYNEQFF.

This clonotype was detected ten times or more. This rearrangement joins TRBV6-5 to TRBJ1-6; the D is unclear. The ends were cut back, 2 bases at V and 9 bases at J, with 8 bases in the middle. Per the germline V gene, CDR1 is MNHEY and CDR2 is SVGAGI. CDR3 length: 13 residues. The chain's CDR3 is CASSYVSGSPLHF. DNA of the CDR3: TGTGCCAGCAGTTACGTCTCCGGTTCACCCCTCCACTTT.

As concerns this clonotype: This may come from a read error, since a much larger clone is one base off. The chain couples TRBV6-5 to TRBJ2-7; no reliable D call. The CDR3 loop spans 15 amino acids. CDR1 MNHEY and CDR2 SVGAGI come from the germline V gene. CDR3 DNA: TGTGCCAGCAGTTACTCCCTGGAGAGCTCCTACAAGCAGTACTTC. It translates to CASSYSLESSYKQYF.

This clonotype occurred many times. The chain links TRBV20-1 to TRBJ2-7; D might be TRBD2 (5 bases). CDR3 size: 14 residues. Germline V gene lookup returns CDR1 DFQATT and CDR2 SNEGSKA (reference sequence). The V gene lost 0 bases and the J gene lost 5 bases, with 14 bases spanning the gap. The CDR3 region has the DNA TGCAGTGCTAGAGATTCCTTTAAGACTAACGAGCAGTACTTC. Its protein product is CSARDSFKTNEQYF.